These 2 T cell receptor beta chains originate from one sample sequenced in a study of OX40 agonist ivuxolimab in advanced cancers. The method was immunoSEQ multiplex PCR; TCRdb's version includes in-frame clones alone and lacks a portion of them. The table records 22,000 or so clones, 85% to 90% of them present only once. This sample comprised CD4+ or CD8+ T cells sorted from blood, obtained in a trial of the OX40 agonist ivuxolimab. The receptors originated from an adult with an advanced solid tumor such as melanoma, head and neck, liver or kidney cancer.

The V call is TRBV7-2, the J call TRBJ2-3, with D maybe TRBD2 (7 bases). V gave up 2 bases and J gave up 6 bases, with 21 bases separating them. The CDR3 runs to 17 residues. Germline V gives CDR1 SGHTA, CDR2 FQGNSA. As DNA, the CDR3 is TGTGCCAGCAGCTTAAATGAGTGGTCCGGGGGGCGTGATACGCAGTATTTT. Translated, it gives CASSLNEWSGGRDTQYF.

This clone was seen a handful of times. The genes are TRBV7-9 and TRBJ1-1; no firm D call. This CDR3 comprises 12 residues. Germline CDR1 and CDR2: SEHNR and FQNEAQ (reference sequence). Trimming stripped 2 bases from V and 5 bases from J, with 6 bases between. The CDR3 DNA sequence: TGTGCCAGCAGCTTACAGGTTACTGAAGCTTTCTTT. Translating gives CASSLQVTEAFF. Full variable domain (outside the CDR3, taken from reference TRBV7-9 and TRBJ1-1): DTGVSQNPRHKITKRGQNVTFRCDPISEHNRLYWYRQTLGQGPEFLTYFQNEAQLEKSRLLSDRFSAERPKGSFSTLEIQRTEQGDSAMYLCASSLQVTEAFFGQGTRLTVV.